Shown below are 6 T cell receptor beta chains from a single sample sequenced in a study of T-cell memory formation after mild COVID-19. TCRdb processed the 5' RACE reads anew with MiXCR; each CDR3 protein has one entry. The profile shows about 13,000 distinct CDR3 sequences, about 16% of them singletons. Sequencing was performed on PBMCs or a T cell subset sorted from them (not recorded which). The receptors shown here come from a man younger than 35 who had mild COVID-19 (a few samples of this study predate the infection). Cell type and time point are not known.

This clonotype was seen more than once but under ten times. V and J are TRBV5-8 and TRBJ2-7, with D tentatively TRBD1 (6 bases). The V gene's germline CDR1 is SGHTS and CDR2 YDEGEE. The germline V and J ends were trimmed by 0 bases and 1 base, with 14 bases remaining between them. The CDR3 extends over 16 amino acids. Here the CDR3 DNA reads TGTGCCAGCAGCTTGGAATGGGGACACCGGTCCTACGAGCAGTACGTC. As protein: CASSLEWGHRSYEQYV.

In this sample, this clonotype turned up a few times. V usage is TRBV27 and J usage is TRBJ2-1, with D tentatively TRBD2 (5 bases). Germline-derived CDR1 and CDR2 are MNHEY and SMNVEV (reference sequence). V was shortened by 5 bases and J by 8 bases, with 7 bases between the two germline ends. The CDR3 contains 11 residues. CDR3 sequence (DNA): TGTGCCAGCAGTCAGGAGGATGAGCAGTTCTTC. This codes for CASSQEDEQFF.

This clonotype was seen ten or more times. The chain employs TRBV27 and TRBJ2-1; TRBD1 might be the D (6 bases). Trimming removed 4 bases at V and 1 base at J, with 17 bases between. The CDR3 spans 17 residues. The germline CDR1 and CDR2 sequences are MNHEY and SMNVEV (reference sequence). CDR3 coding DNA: TGTGCCAGCAGTTCCAGGGGATGGGCGTCGTCCTACAATGAGCAGTTCTTC. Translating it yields CASSSRGWASSYNEQFF.

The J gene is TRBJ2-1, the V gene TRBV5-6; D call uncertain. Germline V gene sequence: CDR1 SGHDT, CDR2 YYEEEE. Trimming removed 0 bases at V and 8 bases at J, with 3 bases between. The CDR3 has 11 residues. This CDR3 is CASSLADEQFF. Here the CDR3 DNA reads TGTGCCAGCAGCTTGGCGGATGAGCAGTTCTTC.

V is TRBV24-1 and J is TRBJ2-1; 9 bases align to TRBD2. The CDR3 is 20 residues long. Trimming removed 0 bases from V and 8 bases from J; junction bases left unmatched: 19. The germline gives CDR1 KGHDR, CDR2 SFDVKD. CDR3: CATSDLPRGGSGGPPHEQFF. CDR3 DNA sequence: TGTGCCACCAGTGATTTGCCGCGGGGCGGTAGCGGGGGTCCCCCCCATGAGCAGTTCTTC.

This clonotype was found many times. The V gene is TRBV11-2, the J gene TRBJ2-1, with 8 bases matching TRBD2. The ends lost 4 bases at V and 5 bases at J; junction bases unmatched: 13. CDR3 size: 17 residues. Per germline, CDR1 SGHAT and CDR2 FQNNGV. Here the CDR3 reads CASSSPLSGGFDNEQFF. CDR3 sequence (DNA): TGTGCCAGCAGCTCCCCTCTGAGCGGGGGATTCGACAATGAGCAGTTCTTC.